The 18 T cell receptor beta chains below come from one sample, sequenced in a study of identical twins. One entry per CDR3 protein results from TCRdb running MiXCR on the 5' RACE reads. This table has around 250,000 distinct CDR3 sequences, about 8.3% appearing once. The sample also formed part of further work on yellow fever vaccine responses in identical twins.

Specimen: CD8+ T cells sorted from blood. These receptor sequences come from a woman between 18 and 30 years old in good health.

This chain uses TRBV6-5 with TRBJ2-7; D possibly matches TRBD1 or TRBD2 (6 bases each). CDR3 length equals 15 residues. Trimming took off 1 base at V and 3 bases at J, with 13 bases between the two ends. CDR1 is MNHEY, CDR2 SVGAGI, per germline. CDR3 residues: CASSYFGGGDYEQYF. The CDR3 bases are TGTGCCAGCAGTTACTTCGGAGGGGGAGACTACGAGCAGTACTTC.

Many counts were recorded for this clonotype. The CDR3 protein is CASSLKAEQGSPLHF. The CDR3 bases are TGTGCCAGCAGCTTAAAAGCCGAACAGGGGTCACCCCTCCACTTT. The chain combines TRBV13 with TRBJ1-6, with 7 bases matching TRBD1. This CDR3 has 15 residues. V dropped 2 bases and J dropped 10; count of bases not matched to a gene: 8. Germline assignment: CDR1 PRHDT and CDR2 FYEKMQ (reference sequence).

This clonotype was counted between two and nine times. The chain has TRBV27 and TRBJ2-7, with D possibly called TRBD1 or TRBD2 (6 bases each). The CDR3 consists of 16 residues. Trimming shortened V by 0 bases and J by 7 bases, and 19 bases separated the two germline ends. The germline gives CDR1 MNHEY, CDR2 SMNVEV (reference sequence). CDR3 sequence (DNA): TGTGCCAGCAGTTTATCGAAGTCAGGAGGGGGTAGGGAGCAGTACTTC. This codes for CASSLSKSGGGREQYF.

This clonotype has a handful of counts. The chain links TRBV28 to TRBJ2-5, with TRBD2 matching 7 bases. Germline CDR1 reads MDHEN; CDR2 reads SYDVKM. The CDR3 consists of 14 residues. Unmatched junction bases numbered 9, after V lost 7 bases and J lost 4 bases. The CDR3 DNA reads as TGTGCCAGCAACCCGGGAGGCCTCGTAGAGACCCAGTACTTC. This codes for CASNPGGLVETQYF.

The sample holds a few counts of this clonotype. The J gene is TRBJ1-5, the V gene TRBV27, with unresolved D. CDR3 length: 14 amino acids. V gave up 8 bases and J gave up 3 bases, with 14 bases separating them. Germline lookup yields CDR1 MNHEY and CDR2 SMNVEV (reference sequence). The CDR3 DNA reads as TGTGCCAGCGGGGTCCTCGGAACCAATCAGCCCCAGCATTTT. This sequence encodes CASGVLGTNQPQHF.

This clonotype was observed a few times. V gene TRBV2 combines with J gene TRBJ2-1; the match to TRBD2 covers 15 bases. Germline V lookup: CDR1 SNHLY, CDR2 FYNNEI. The V and J ends lost 6 bases and 3 bases, in that order; junction bases with no gene match: 9. The CDR3 covers 18 residues. The CDR3 loop is CASSTGTSGGSLYNEQFF. The CDR3 coding sequence is TGTGCCAGCAGCACCGGGACTAGCGGGGGGTCCCTCTACAATGAGCAGTTCTTC.

DNA of the CDR3: TGTGCCATCAGTGACCCTGTCGCAGGGAAAAATGAGCAGTTCTTC. Residues: CAISDPVAGKNEQFF. This chain joins TRBV10-3 and TRBJ2-1; D is possibly TRBD1 (5 bases). Germline loops: CDR1 ENHRY, CDR2 SYGVKD. V lost 3 bases, J lost 7 bases, and 16 bases lay in between. There are 15 residues in the CDR3.

In its sample, this clonotype was seen many times. The V call is TRBV6-2 or TRBV6-3, the J call TRBJ1-5, with D unclear. Trimming removed 0 bases at V and 7 bases at J, with 7 bases between. Germline V lookup: CDR1 MNHEY, CDR2 SVGEGT. The CDR3 is 13 amino acids. The CDR3 sequence is CASSYSAPQPQHF. Written as DNA, the CDR3 is TGTGCCAGCAGTTACTCGGCACCGCAGCCCCAGCATTTT.

The V call is TRBV27, the J call TRBJ1-1; D remains unclear. Germline values: CDR1 MNHEY, CDR2 SMNVEV (reference sequence). The CDR3 spans 13 residues. Trimming took off 5 bases at V and 6 bases at J, with 13 bases between the two ends. CDR3 amino acids: CASSQGYRAEAFF. The CDR3 nucleotides read TGTGCCAGCAGTCAAGGGTATCGGGCTGAAGCTTTCTTT.

This clonotype appeared a few times. This chain links TRBV15 with TRBJ2-5, with 11 bases aligning to TRBD2. Trimming removed 2 bases from V and 2 bases from J; junction bases left unmatched: 4. Germline lookup yields CDR1 LNHNV and CDR2 YYDKDF (reference sequence). CDR3 length: 16 residues. The CDR3 region is CATSRQRLAGQETQYF. CDR3 nucleotide sequence: TGTGCCACCAGCAGACAGAGACTAGCGGGGCAAGAGACCCAGTACTTC. Variable domain in full (rest from reference TRBV15 and TRBJ2-5): DAMVIQNPRYQVTQFGKPVTLSCSQTLNHNVMYWYQQKSSQAPKLLFHYYDKDFNNEADTPDNFQSRRPNTSFCFLDIRSPGLGDTAMYLCATSRQRLAGQETQYFGPGTRLLVL.

This clonotype appeared many times. The rearrangement uses TRBV15 and TRBJ2-1; D unresolved. The CDR3 runs to 11 residues. Germline V lookup: CDR1 LNHNV, CDR2 YYDKDF (reference sequence). V lost 3 bases, J lost 4 bases, and 1 base lay in between. As DNA, the CDR3 is TGTGCCACCAGCAGTTACAATGAGCAGTTCTTC. Protein product: CATSSYNEQFF.

This clonotype has just a few counts. The rearrangement uses TRBV27 and TRBJ1-1, with D hard to call. CDR1 is MNHEY, CDR2 SMNVEV, per germline (reference sequence). V shed 0 bases and J shed 2 bases, with 10 bases lying between them. The CDR3 totals 15 residues. CDR3 sequence: CASSLSKTVNTEAFF. For the CDR3, the DNA is TGTGCCAGCAGTTTATCGAAAACGGTTAACACTGAAGCTTTCTTT.

This clonotype was seen more than once but under ten times. This chain uses TRBV4-3 with TRBJ2-1, with D possibly being TRBD1 or TRBD2 (5 bases each). Germline lookup yields CDR1 LGHNA and CDR2 YSLEER. V lost 3 bases, J lost 7 bases, and 13 bases lay in between. The CDR3 has 14 residues. Here the CDR3 reads CASSQLGGGNEQFF. The CDR3 coding sequence is TGCGCCAGCAGCCAGCTCGGTGGGGGAAATGAGCAGTTCTTC.

This sequence joins TRBV24-1 and TRBJ2-3; tentatively, D is TRBD1 (5 bases). CDR1 is KGHDR, CDR2 SFDVKD, per germline. The germline V and J ends were trimmed by 1 base and 5 bases, with 15 bases remaining between them. The CDR3 length is 16 residues. The CDR3 DNA is TGTGCCACCAGTGATTTTGGCCCACAGGTAGGAGATACGCAGTATTTT. Protein product: CATSDFGPQVGDTQYF.

The J gene is TRBJ1-5, the V gene TRBV3-1; D is undetermined. The CDR3 loop spans 15 amino acids. Germline assignment: CDR1 LGHDT and CDR2 YNNKEL (reference sequence). V dropped 0 bases and J dropped 6 bases, with 12 bases sitting between them. The CDR3: CASSQDGGLGQPQHF. The CDR3 bases are TGTGCCAGCAGCCAAGATGGAGGGTTAGGTCAGCCCCAGCATTTT.

This clonotype was counted at least ten times. The chain joins TRBV5-1 to TRBJ1-2; 10 bases are shared with TRBD1. The V and J ends lost 0 bases and 5 bases, in that order; junction bases with no gene match: 4. The germline CDR1 and CDR2 sequences are SGHRS and YFSETQ. CDR3 length: 15 amino acids. CDR3 sequence reads: CASSLEGQGVYGYTF. The CDR3 region has the DNA TGCGCCAGCAGCTTGGAAGGACAGGGGGTATATGGCTACACCTTC.

In this sample, this clonotype turned up many times. The J gene is TRBJ2-7, the V gene TRBV4-2; D unresolved. The CDR3 sequence is 14 residues long. V lost 2 bases and J lost 1, with 9 bases in between. Germline V gene lookup returns CDR1 LGHNA and CDR2 YNFKEQ. The CDR3 DNA is TGTGCCAGCAGCCAACCGGCGGTATCCTACGAGCAGTACTTC. It specifies CASSQPAVSYEQYF.

The CDR3 DNA follows: TGTGCCAGCGGGGCAACCCGGATTACGCATGGCTACACCTTC. Protein: CASGATRITHGYTF. The chain employs TRBV27 and TRBJ1-2; a weak D match, TRBD1 (5 bases). The CDR3 sequence is 14 residues long. Trimming left V 8 bases short and J 6 bases short, with 19 bases between. In germline, CDR1 is MNHEY, CDR2 SMNVEV (reference sequence).